Below, 21 T cell receptor beta chains from the same sample are listed, as sequenced in a study of blood T cell repertoires in COVID-19. Libraries were prepared by immunoSEQ multiplex PCR; TCRdb keeps only in-frame clonotypes and omits some of them. The sample shows under 200,000 clones, 80% to 90% of them seen only once. The sample was peripheral blood. These receptors all stem from a man in his forties or fifties with active or convalescent COVID-19.

The chain couples TRBV30 to TRBJ2-7; 7 bases map to TRBD1. Trimming at V came to 0 bases and at J to 2 bases, leaving 4 bases not matched to a gene. The V gene's germline CDR1 is GTSNPN and CDR2 SVGIG (reference sequence). This CDR3 is built from 14 residues. The CDR3 DNA follows: TGTGCCTGGAGTGTCGGCAGGGGGACCTACGAGCAGTACTTC. It is translated as CAWSVGRGTYEQYF.

The genes are TRBV9 and TRBJ1-1; the D gene is possibly TRBD1 (5 bases). V lost 3 bases and J 0 bases, leaving 12 bases between the germline ends. CDR1 and CDR2 from the germline V gene are SGDLS and YYNGEE. The CDR3 has 15 amino acids. DNA of the CDR3: TGTGCCAGCAGCGAAGGGGCAGGACTGAACACTGAAGCTTTCTTT. It translates to CASSEGAGLNTEAFF. The full variable domain, in which reference TRBV9 and TRBJ1-1 provide the parts outside the CDR3, is DSGVTQTPKHLITATGQRVTLRCSPRSGDLSVYWYQQSLDQGLQFLIQYYNGEERAKGNILERFSAQQFPDLHSELNLSSLELGDSALYFCASSEGAGLNTEAFFGQGTRLTVV.

In its sample, this clone was seen a few times. V usage is TRBV5-8 and J usage is TRBJ2-5, with TRBD1 matching 7 bases. V shed 5 bases, J shed 6 bases, and the junction held 10 bases outside the gene matches. Looked up from germline, CDR1 is SGHTS and CDR2 is YDEGEE. CDR3 length: 14 residues. The CDR3 DNA reads as TGTGCCAGCAGGGAGGATACAGGGGTGAAGACCCAGTACTTC. This translates into CASREDTGVKTQYF.

The V gene is TRBV12-3 or TRBV12-4, the J gene TRBJ1-3; D is ambiguous. The CDR3 consists of 13 residues. V dropped 8 bases and J dropped 4 bases, with 12 bases sitting between them. The CDR3 nucleotides read TGTGCCAGCCAACTTATGTCGGGAAACACCATATATTTT. Translation: CASQLMSGNTIYF.

The rearrangement joins TRBV5-1 to TRBJ1-1; D is unclear. The CDR3 spans 15 residues. Germline V lookup: CDR1 SGHRS, CDR2 YFSETQ. V was shortened by 0 bases and J by 1 base, with 10 bases between the two germline ends. CDR3 loop: CASSLVMAPNTEAFF. CDR3 nucleotide sequence: TGCGCCAGCAGCTTGGTTATGGCTCCGAACACTGAAGCTTTCTTT. Full variable domain (rest looked up from reference TRBV5-1 and TRBJ1-1): KAGVTQTPRYLIKTRGQQVTLSCSPISGHRSVSWYQQTPGQGLQFLFEYFSETQRNKGNFPGRFSGRQFSNSRSEMNVSTLELGDSALYLCASSLVMAPNTEAFFGQGTRLTVV.

The V call is TRBV29-1, the J call TRBJ1-2; 9 bases map to TRBD1. Trimming at V came to 5 bases and at J to 4 bases, leaving 5 bases not matched to a gene. CDR3 length: 13 amino acids. Per the germline V gene, CDR1 is SQVTM and CDR2 is ANQGSEA. CDR3 bases: TGCAGCGTTACGGGACAGGGTGGCTATGGCTACACCTTC. As protein: CSVTGQGGYGYTF.

This chain joins TRBV4-2 and TRBJ2-6; D call uncertain. This CDR3 region has 17 residues. Germline lookup yields CDR1 LGHNA and CDR2 YNFKEQ. Trimming shortened V by 8 bases and J by 3 bases, and 20 bases separated the two germline ends. The CDR3 protein is CASLWLKSSGGANVLTF. CDR3 DNA: TGTGCCAGCCTATGGTTGAAATCATCGGGTGGGGCCAACGTCCTGACTTTC.

This clone was detected once. This rearrangement joins TRBV29-1 to TRBJ1-1; maybe TRBD1 (5 bases). CDR3 length equals 13 residues. V lost 2 bases to trimming and J lost 4 bases, with 11 bases between them. The V gene's germline CDR1 is SQVTM and CDR2 ANQGSEA. The CDR3 DNA is TGCAGCGTTGAACCCAGGGCAAGCACTGAAGCTTTCTTT. It yields the protein CSVEPRASTEAFF.

This chain connects TRBV7-2 to TRBJ2-1; 13 bases match TRBD2. The CDR3 runs to 16 residues. The V gene's germline CDR1 is SGHTA and CDR2 FQGNSA. The junction had 4 bases not matched to a gene; V was cut back by 1 base and J by 7 bases. The CDR3 region has the DNA TGTGCCAGCAGCTTAGTGGCGACTAGCGGGGGGAATGAGCAGTTCTTC. The encoded protein is CASSLVATSGGNEQFF.

The chain couples TRBV3-1 (or the pseudogene TRBV3-2) to TRBJ1-1; maybe TRBD1 (5 bases). This CDR3 is built from 14 residues. Germline values: CDR1 LGHDT, CDR2 YNNKEL (reference sequence). Trimming shortened V by 4 bases and J by 1 base, and 10 bases separated the two germline ends. The CDR3 here is CASSPRGTNTEAFF. In nucleotides, the CDR3 is TGTGCCAGCAGCCCCCGGGGGACGAACACTGAAGCTTTCTTT.

This clone was counted a single time. The chain employs TRBV7-3 and TRBJ2-1; TRBD1 is a possible D gene (6 bases). V was pared by 5 bases and J by 5 bases, with 13 bases between. The CDR3 extends over 14 amino acids. The germline CDR1 and CDR2 sequences are SGHTA and FQGTGA. The CDR3 DNA follows: TGTGCCAGCAGCCCCGCAGGGACAAACAATGAGCAGTTCTTC. Translated: CASSPAGTNNEQFF.

The genes are TRBV4-2 and TRBJ2-5; D may be TRBD2 (6 bases). There are 14 residues in the CDR3. CDR1 is LGHNA, CDR2 YNFKEQ, per germline. The V end was cut by 0 bases, the J end by 4 bases, with 9 bases between. CDR3 bases: TGTGCCAGCAGCCAAGAAGGGCGGGGAGAGACCCAGTACTTC. It yields the protein CASSQEGRGETQYF.

The chain uses TRBV12-3 or TRBV12-4 and TRBJ2-5; no definite D call. V was shortened by 1 base and J by 8 bases, with 11 bases between the two germline ends. The CDR3 has 13 residues. The CDR3 sequence is CASSLDRRGTQYF. The CDR3 DNA is TGTGCCAGCAGTTTAGACCGCCGAGGAACCCAGTACTTC.

The CDR3 DNA is TGCAGCGTTGGGCCAGGGGAAGGGGACTATGGCTACACCTTC. It yields the protein CSVGPGEGDYGYTF. J is TRBJ1-2 and V is TRBV29-1; maybe TRBD1 (6 bases). Germline assignment: CDR1 SQVTM and CDR2 ANQGSEA. Trimming took 4 bases from V and 3 from J, leaving 15 bases between them. The CDR3 sequence is 14 residues long.

V gene TRBV11-2 combines with J gene TRBJ2-7, with 9 bases fitting TRBD1. CDR1 is SGHAT and CDR2 is FQNNGV in the germline V gene. The CDR3 runs to 14 residues. V shed 2 bases and J 2 bases; nucleotides not matched to a gene: 1. DNA for the CDR3: TGTGCCAGCAGCTTAAGACAGGGGGCCTACGAGCAGTACTTC. It yields the protein CASSLRQGAYEQYF.

V usage is TRBV4-3 and J usage is TRBJ1-3, with D unresolved. The CDR3 extends over 16 amino acids. Germline assignment: CDR1 LGHNA and CDR2 YSLEER. Trimming shortened V by 1 base and J by 0 bases, and 10 bases separated the two germline ends. The DNA for the CDR3 is TGCGCCAGCAGCCAAGTAGCCCCGAACTCTGGAAACACCATATATTTT. Translating it yields CASSQVAPNSGNTIYF.

The table lists this clone with a few counts. J is TRBJ1-1 and V is TRBV28; perhaps TRBD1 as D (5 bases). Germline V gives CDR1 MDHEN, CDR2 SYDVKM. Trimming removed 7 bases at V and 2 bases at J, with 14 bases between. This CDR3 comprises 14 residues. The CDR3 DNA reads as TGTGCCAGCACACTCCACAGGAGTAACACTGAAGCTTTCTTT. Its protein product is CASTLHRSNTEAFF.

J is TRBJ1-1 and V is TRBV5-1; no definite D call. Germline-derived CDR1 and CDR2 are SGHRS and YFSETQ. V lost 2 bases and J lost 3, with 11 bases in between. The CDR3 totals 14 residues. The CDR3 DNA is TGCGCCAGCAGCTTTGGGTCAGGCGACACTGAAGCTTTCTTT. Translation gives CASSFGSGDTEAFF.

The J gene is TRBJ2-3, the V gene TRBV2; 7 bases map to TRBD1. The germline V gene has CDR1 SNHLY and CDR2 FYNNEI. The CDR3 spans 15 residues. Losses at the gene ends were 2 bases for V and 6 bases for J; bases not matched to a gene: 8. The CDR3 loop is CASSESRGMLDTQYF. CDR3 DNA sequence: TGTGCCAGCAGTGAAAGCAGGGGGATGTTGGATACGCAGTATTTT.

The chain has TRBV24-1 and TRBJ2-3; possible D gene TRBD1, 7 bases. Germline V gene sequence: CDR1 KGHDR, CDR2 SFDVKD. The CDR3 loop spans 16 amino acids. The germline V and J ends were trimmed by 10 bases and 5 bases, with 24 bases remaining between them. CDR3: CATYSGGRGVLDTQYF. As DNA, the CDR3 is TGTGCCACATACAGTGGGGGCAGGGGGGTGTTAGATACGCAGTATTTT.

The genes are TRBV5-4 and TRBJ2-5, with TRBD1 as a possible D gene (7 bases). V was trimmed by 5 bases and J by 5 bases, leaving 16 bases between them. Germline values: CDR1 SGHNT, CDR2 YYREEE (reference sequence). CDR3 size: 14 residues. CDR3 in amino acids: CASSRQGLPETQYF. The CDR3 region has the DNA TGTGCCAGCAGTCGACAGGGACTGCCGGAGACCCAGTACTTC.